This TCR beta chain originates from a study of OX40 agonist ivuxolimab in advanced cancers. Study in general: A mean age of approximately 60 years, range roughly 20 to 90, was recorded, and 70% to 85% were male. Past anti-PD-1, anti-PD-L1 or anti-CTLA-4 therapy was accepted, and 30% to 45% had received some. Study-level findings and limits: In CD8+ T cells, expanded clones were on average more numerous than in CD4+.

Excluded were patients having autoimmune disease history or systemic immunosuppression. Generated by immunoSEQ multiplex PCR, the TCRdb table keeps only in-frame clones and is missing some. Here the sample spans around 44,000 clones, around 80% being singletons. Concerning this clone: Its specificity is not known.

The germline V gene encodes CDR1 LNHNV and CDR2 YYDKDF (reference sequence). V was cut by 2 bases and J by 1 base, with 14 bases left in between. The CDR3 is 16 residues long. The chain carries TRBV15 and TRBJ1-1; D ambiguous. The TCR was taken from an adult with an advanced solid tumor such as melanoma, head and neck, liver or kidney cancer. The sequences come from CD4+ or CD8+ T cells sorted from blood, collected in a trial of the OX40 agonist ivuxolimab. CDR3 in amino acids: CATSRRVGIENTEAFF. CDR3 DNA sequence: TGTGCCACCAGCAGAAGAGTCGGGATTGAGAACACTGAAGCTTTCTTT.